This T cell receptor beta chain was sequenced for a study of blood T cells in healthy people across ages. As for the study in general: Per two T cells, about one barcoded beta molecule was captured through template switching.

Points from the study as a whole: The recorded TCR beta diversity per million T cells decreased in a roughly linear manner with age.

The second PCR ran about 6 to 12 cycles with a sample-barcoded 5' primer and J-beta primers. Per-sample output comprised a minimum of 2.5 million paired-end reads containing CDR3. TCRdb redid the calling of the 5' RACE reads with MiXCR, one entry per CDR3 protein. In the table there are around 900,000 distinct CDR3 sequences, roughly 51% of which are singletons. Comment on this clonotype: Its antigen is not identified.

Source material: blood. The sequence derives from a woman aged 55-70 years in good health.

The CDR3 loop is CSVERTGSLGNEQYF. In DNA, the CDR3 is TGCAGCGTTGAGAGGACAGGCTCCCTGGGCAATGAGCAGTACTTC. The J gene is TRBJ2-7, the V gene TRBV29-1, with 7 bases aligning to TRBD1. V shed 3 bases, J shed 7 bases, and the junction held 15 bases outside the gene matches. This CDR3 contains 15 residues. The germline CDR1 and CDR2 sequences are SQVTM and ANQGSEA.